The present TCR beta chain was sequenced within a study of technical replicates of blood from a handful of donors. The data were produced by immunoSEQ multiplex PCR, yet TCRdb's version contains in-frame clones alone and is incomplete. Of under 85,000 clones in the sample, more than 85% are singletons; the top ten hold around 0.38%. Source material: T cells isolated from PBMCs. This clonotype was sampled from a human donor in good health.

The CDR3 nucleotides are TGTGCCAGCAGCTCGGACAGGGAGAACACTGAAGCTTTCTTT. Translated, it gives CASSSDRENTEAFF. This sequence joins TRBV5-4 and TRBJ1-1; 8 positions match TRBD1. V was pared by 3 bases and J by 1 base, with 2 bases of the junction left unmatched. The CDR3 length is 14 residues. Germline V gene sequence: CDR1 SGHNT, CDR2 YYREEE (reference sequence).